A selection of T cell receptor beta chains follows, all from one sample in a study of CD4 T cells in relation to SARS-CoV-2 and coronaviruses. Repertoires were generated with immunoSEQ multiplex PCR, while TCRdb's copy carries only in-frame clones and drops some. The profile shows around 35,000 clones, 80% to 90% of them singletons. The sequenced material came from memory CD4+ T cells from PBMCs. Receptors originate from an adult with COVID-19. CDR3s include the opening cysteine and the closing phenylalanine or tryptophan. The D gene is left open where the match is weak. Size values are once, few and many counts, or a class for expanded clones, and some rows have none.

TRBV9,.,TRBJ2-1,.,TGTGCCAGCAGCGCCGACAATGAGCAGTTCTTC,CASSADNEQFF
TRBV28,.,TRBJ2-7,.,TGTGCCAGCAGTTTTCGGGTGAGGTACGAGCAGTACTTC,CASSFRVRYEQYF
TRBV5-1,.,TRBJ2-5,.,TGCGCCAGCAGCTTGGCCACGCGACTAGAGAAAGAGACCCAGTACTTC,CASSLATRLEKETQYF
TRBV6-5,TRBD1,TRBJ2-1,.,TGTGCCAGCAGTCTGGACAGGGGCAGGGATGAGCAGTTCTTC,CASSLDRGRDEQFF
TRBV14,.,TRBJ1-2,.,TGTGCCAGCAGCCAAGGGCGTACCTATGGCTACACCTTC,CASSQGRTYGYTF
TRBV5-1,.,TRBJ1-1,.,TGCGCCAGCAGGGCGGGGGCGCTTCTGACTGAAGCTTTCTTT,CASRAGALLTEAFF
TRBV19,.,TRBJ2-2,.,TGTGCCAGTAGTGCCCCGGGGCGGTCGAACACCGGGGAGCTGTTTTTT,CASSAPGRSNTGELFF
TRBV19,TRBD1,TRBJ1-5,.,TGTGCCAGTAGTATCGACAGGGGGCGGTCGAGGAGCAATCAGCCCCAGCATTTT,CASSIDRGRSRSNQPQHF
TRBV27,TRBD1,TRBJ1-6,.,TGTGCCAGCAGTCCACAGCCCTATCGACAGGGGTTGAATTCACCCCTCCACTTT,CASSPQPYRQGLNSPLHF
TRBV4-3,.,TRBJ2-2,.,TGCGCCAGCAGCGACCGGGACTTACACACCGGGGAGCTGTTTTTT,CASSDRDLHTGELFF
TRBV3-1/TRBV3-2,.,TRBJ2-2,once,TGTGCCAGCAGCACCAAGCCGGACCGGAAAAGGACCGGGGAGCTGTTTTTT,CASSTKPDRKRTGELFF
TRBV10-3,.,TRBJ2-7,.,TGTGCCACCTCGGACAGTCTGGAGTCCTACGAGCAGTACTTC,CATSDSLESYEQYF
TRBV10-3,.,TRBJ1-1,.,TGTGCCATCAGTGGTGCGGACACTGAAGCTTTCTTT,CAISGADTEAFF
TRBV19,.,TRBJ1-1,.,TGTGCCAGTATTTTTGGACCGGGGGCTTTCTTT,CASIFGPGAFF
TRBV7-9,.,TRBJ1-4,few,TGTGCCAGCAGCATGGATACGAGTGGGGAAAAACTGTTTTTT,CASSMDTSGEKLFF
TRBV5-8,TRBD1,TRBJ2-1,.,TGTGCCAGCAGCCCCGGGACAGGGGGGGGCTCCTACAATGAGCAGTTCTTC,CASSPGTGGGSYNEQFF
TRBV18,.,TRBJ1-1,.,TGTGCCAGCTCACCATTGGCGGACACTGAAGCTTTCTTT,CASSPLADTEAFF
TRBV28,TRBD1,TRBJ2-7,.,TGTGCCAGCAGCACACCTGGACAGGGAGGACACGAGCAGTACTTC,CASSTPGQGGHEQYF
TRBV2,.,TRBJ2-1,once,TGTGCCAGCAAGGGGGGACTGGGGGAGCAGTTCTTC,CASKGGLGEQFF
TRBV19,TRBD1,TRBJ1-2,.,TGTGCCAGTAGGATGAGACAGGGGATAGCCTATGGCTACACCTTC,CASRMRQGIAYGYTF
TRBV30,.,TRBJ1-1,.,TGTGCCTGGAGTGTATCATCAGGGAGTGTTGTTGAAGCTTTCTTT,CAWSVSSGSVVEAFF
TRBV11-3,TRBD1,TRBJ2-4,once,TGTGCCAGCAGCTTAGGAAGAGGGGGCAACATTCAGTACTTC,CASSLGRGGNIQYF
TRBV2,.,TRBJ1-1,.,TGTGCCAGCGGCACATCACTGAACACTGAAGCTTTCTTT,CASGTSLNTEAFF
TRBV4-2,.,TRBJ2-3,.,TGTGCCAGCAGCCAAGATGAGGCCGTAGCTCGGGTCCTGTATTTT,CASSQDEAVARVLYF
TRBV4-2,TRBD2,TRBJ2-7,once,TGTGCCAGCAGCCGAGTGGCTAGCGGGAGCTATTTCACCTACGAGCAGTACTTC,CASSRVASGSYFTYEQYF
TRBV5-6,.,TRBJ1-2,.,TGTGCCAGCAGCTTGTTAACAGCGGGAAGCTATGGCTACACCTTC,CASSLLTAGSYGYTF
TRBV10-3,TRBD1,TRBJ1-1,.,TGTGCCATCAGTGCGACAGGGGGATGGACTGAAGCTTTCTTT,CAISATGGWTEAFF
TRBV7-3,.,TRBJ2-3,.,TGTGCCAGCTCCCTCGGGGGTAGCGTAACTACGCAGTATTTT,CASSLGGSVTTQYF
TRBV7-9,.,TRBJ2-2,.,TGTGCCAGCGTCAAAGAAACCGGGGAGCTGTTTTTT,CASVKETGELFF
TRBV2,.,TRBJ1-3,.,TGTGCCAGCAGTGAAAGGACTGTTGACCTAGAGGTCAACTCTGGAAACACCATATATTTT,CASSERTVDLEVNSGNTIYF
TRBV28,.,TRBJ1-4,.,TGTGCCAGCAGTCCGCTCGGCCCACTTTACGGTGAAAAACTGTTTTTT,CASSPLGPLYGEKLFF
TRBV5-5,TRBD2,TRBJ2-7,.,TGTGCCAGCAGGGTGGGCGGGAGCGGTTCCGAGCAGTACTTC,CASRVGGSGSEQYF
TRBV9,.,TRBJ2-5,.,TGTGCCAGCAGCGTTAGCGGAGAGGGAGAGACCCAGTACTTC,CASSVSGEGETQYF
TRBV18,.,TRBJ2-5,.,TGTGCCAGCTCACCCGCCGAAATCGAGACCCAGTACTTC,CASSPAEIETQYF
TRBV4-1,TRBD1,TRBJ2-3,.,TGCGCCAGCAGCCAAGTGACAGGGATACGCACAGATACGCAGTATTTT,CASSQVTGIRTDTQYF
TRBV30,.,TRBJ1-5,once,TGTGCCTGGAGTTTTTCGGGGTTGGGCAATCAGCCCCAGCATTTT,CAWSFSGLGNQPQHF
TRBV30,.,TRBJ1-6,.,TGTGCCTCGAGGACTGATAGCTCCTATAATTCACCCCTCCACTTT,CASRTDSSYNSPLHF
TRBV19,TRBD1,TRBJ2-5,.,TGTGCCAGTAGTAAAGACCGGGACAGGGCGGGAAAGACCCAGTACTTC,CASSKDRDRAGKTQYF
TRBV5-1,TRBD2,TRBJ2-7,.,TGCGCCAGCAGCTCGACTAGCGGGGCATACGAGCAGTACTTC,CASSSTSGAYEQYF
TRBV7-2,TRBD2,TRBJ2-2,.,TGTGCCAGCAGCCTTGGGACCGGGACTAGGGAGACCGGGGAGCTGTTTTTT,CASSLGTGTRETGELFF